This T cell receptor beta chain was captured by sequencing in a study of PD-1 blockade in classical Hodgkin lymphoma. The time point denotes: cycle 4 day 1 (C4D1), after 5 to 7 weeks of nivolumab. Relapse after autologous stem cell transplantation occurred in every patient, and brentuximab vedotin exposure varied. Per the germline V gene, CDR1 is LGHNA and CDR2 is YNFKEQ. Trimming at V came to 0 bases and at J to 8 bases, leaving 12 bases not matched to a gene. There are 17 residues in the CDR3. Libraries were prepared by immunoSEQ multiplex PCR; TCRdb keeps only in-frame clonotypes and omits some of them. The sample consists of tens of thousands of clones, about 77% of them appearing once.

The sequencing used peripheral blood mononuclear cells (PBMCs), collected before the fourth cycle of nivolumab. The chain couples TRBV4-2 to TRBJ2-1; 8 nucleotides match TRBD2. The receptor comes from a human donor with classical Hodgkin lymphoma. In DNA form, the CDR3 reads TGTGCCAGCAGCCAAGATTCTAAGCGGGAGAGACTGTATGAGCAGTTCTTC. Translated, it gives CASSQDSKRERLYEQFF.